The clone carrying this TCR beta chain occurred a few times. Its specificity is not known. The repertoire was sequenced with immunoSEQ multiplex PCR; TCRdb's copy has only in-frame clones and lacks some. Among 26,000 or so clones, about 74% were seen once, and the ten largest hold about 14%. CDR1 and CDR2 from the germline V gene are SGHVS and FNYEAQ. V shed 6 bases and J shed 7 bases, with 13 bases lying between them. This CDR3 is 14 amino acids long. These data are taken from a study of OX40 agonist ivuxolimab in advanced cancers. Looking at the study overall: Partial responses occurred in three patients (one hepatocellular carcinoma, two cutaneous melanoma). Notes on the study in general: Partial responders at 0.1-3.0 mg/kg showed near-lowest clonal expansion.

The genes are TRBV7-6 and TRBJ1-6, with D tentatively TRBD1 (5 bases). The specimen was CD4+ or CD8+ T cells sorted from blood, collected in a trial of the OX40 agonist ivuxolimab. The clonotype originates from an adult with an advanced solid tumor such as melanoma, head and neck, liver or kidney cancer. CDR3 sequence: CASRIDAGNSPLHF. DNA of the CDR3: TGTGCCAGCAGGATCGACGCAGGGAATTCACCCCTCCACTTT.